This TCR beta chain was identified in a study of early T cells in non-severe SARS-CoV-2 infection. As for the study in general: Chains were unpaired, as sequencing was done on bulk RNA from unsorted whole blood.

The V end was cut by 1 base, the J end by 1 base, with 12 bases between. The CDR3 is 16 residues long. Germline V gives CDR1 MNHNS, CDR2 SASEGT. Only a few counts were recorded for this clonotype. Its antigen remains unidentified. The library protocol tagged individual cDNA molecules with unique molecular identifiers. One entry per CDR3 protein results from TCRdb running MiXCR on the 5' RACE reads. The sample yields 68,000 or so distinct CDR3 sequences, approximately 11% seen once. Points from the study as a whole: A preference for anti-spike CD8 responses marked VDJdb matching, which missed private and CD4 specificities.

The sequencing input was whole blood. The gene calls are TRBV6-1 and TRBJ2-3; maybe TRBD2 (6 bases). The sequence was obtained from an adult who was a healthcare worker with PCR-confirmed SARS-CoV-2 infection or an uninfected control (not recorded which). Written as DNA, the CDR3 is TGTGCCAGCAGTGAAGTAGGAGCTAGCGGCACAGATACGCAGTATTTT. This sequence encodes CASSEVGASGTDTQYF.